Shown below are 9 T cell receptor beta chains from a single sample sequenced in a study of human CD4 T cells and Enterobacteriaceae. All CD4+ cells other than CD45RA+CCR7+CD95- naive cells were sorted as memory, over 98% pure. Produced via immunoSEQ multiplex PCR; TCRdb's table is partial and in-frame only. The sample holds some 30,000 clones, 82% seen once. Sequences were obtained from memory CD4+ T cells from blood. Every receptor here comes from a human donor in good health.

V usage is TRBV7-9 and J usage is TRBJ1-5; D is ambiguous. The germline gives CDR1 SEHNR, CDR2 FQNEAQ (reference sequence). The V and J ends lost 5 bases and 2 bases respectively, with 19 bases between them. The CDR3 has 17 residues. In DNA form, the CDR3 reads TGTGCCAGCAGCGCAGCTTCCCCCCTCGGGGGCAATCAGCCCCAGCATTTT. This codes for CASSAASPLGGNQPQHF. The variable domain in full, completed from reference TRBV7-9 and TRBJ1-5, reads DTGVSQNPRHKITKRGQNVTFRCDPISEHNRLYWYRQTLGQGPEFLTYFQNEAQLEKSRLLSDRFSAERPKGSFSTLEIQRTEQGDSAMYLCASSAASPLGGNQPQHFGDGTRLSIL.

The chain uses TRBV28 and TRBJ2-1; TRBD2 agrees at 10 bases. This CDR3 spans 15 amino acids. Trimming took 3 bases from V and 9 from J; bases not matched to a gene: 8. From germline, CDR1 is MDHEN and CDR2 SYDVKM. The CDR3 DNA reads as TGTGCCAGCAGTTTGCCAGCGGGAGGGCCGGCTGAGCAGTTCTTC. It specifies CASSLPAGGPAEQFF.

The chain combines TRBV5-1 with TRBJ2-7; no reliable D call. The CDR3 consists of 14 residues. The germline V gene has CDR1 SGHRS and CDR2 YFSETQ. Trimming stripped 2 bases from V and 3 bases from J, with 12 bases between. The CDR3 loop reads CASSLSGKLYEQYF. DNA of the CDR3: TGCGCCAGCAGCTTATCCGGTAAGCTCTACGAGCAGTACTTC.

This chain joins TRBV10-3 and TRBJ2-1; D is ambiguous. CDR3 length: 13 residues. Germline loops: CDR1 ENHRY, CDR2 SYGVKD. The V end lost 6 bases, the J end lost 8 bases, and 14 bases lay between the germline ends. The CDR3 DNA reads TGTGCCATCAGCCCGACGTCTCCCGATGAGCAGTTCTTC. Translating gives CAISPTSPDEQFF.

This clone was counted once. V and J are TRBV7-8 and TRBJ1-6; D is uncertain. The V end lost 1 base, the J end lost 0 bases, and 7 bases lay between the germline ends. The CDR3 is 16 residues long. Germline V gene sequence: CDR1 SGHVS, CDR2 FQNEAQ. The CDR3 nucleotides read TGTGCCAGCAGCTTAGTATTGAGCTCCTATAATTCACCCCTCCACTTT. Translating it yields CASSLVLSSYNSPLHF.

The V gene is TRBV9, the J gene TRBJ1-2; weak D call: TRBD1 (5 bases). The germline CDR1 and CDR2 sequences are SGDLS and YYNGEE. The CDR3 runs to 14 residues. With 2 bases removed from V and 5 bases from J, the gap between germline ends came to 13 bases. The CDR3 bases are TGTGCCAGCAGCGTTGGGTTCTCAGGGTATGGCTACACCTTC. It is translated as CASSVGFSGYGYTF.

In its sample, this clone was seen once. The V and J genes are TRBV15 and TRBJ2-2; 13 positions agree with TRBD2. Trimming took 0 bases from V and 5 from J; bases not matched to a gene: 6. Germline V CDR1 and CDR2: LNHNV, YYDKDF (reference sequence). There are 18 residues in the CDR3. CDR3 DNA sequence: TGTGCCACCAGCAGAGAGGGACTAGCGGGACTAAATACCGGGGAGCTGTTTTTT. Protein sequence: CATSREGLAGLNTGELFF.

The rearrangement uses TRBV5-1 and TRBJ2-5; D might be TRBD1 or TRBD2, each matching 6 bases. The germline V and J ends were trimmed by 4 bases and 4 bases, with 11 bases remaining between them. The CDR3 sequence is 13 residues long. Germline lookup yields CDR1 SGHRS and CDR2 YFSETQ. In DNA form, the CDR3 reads TGCGCCAGCAGCCCTGGAGGGGGAGAGACCCAGTACTTC. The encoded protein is CASSPGGGETQYF. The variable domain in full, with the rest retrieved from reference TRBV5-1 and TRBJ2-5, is KAGVTQTPRYLIKTRGQQVTLSCSPISGHRSVSWYQQTPGQGLQFLFEYFSETQRNKGNFPGRFSGRQFSNSRSEMNVSTLELGDSALYLCASSPGGGETQYFGPGTRLLVL.

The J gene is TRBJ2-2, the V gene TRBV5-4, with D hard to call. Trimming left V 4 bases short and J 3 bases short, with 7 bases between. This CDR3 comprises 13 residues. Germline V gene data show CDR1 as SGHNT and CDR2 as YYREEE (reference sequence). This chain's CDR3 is CASSLTYTGELFF. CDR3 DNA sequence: TGTGCCAGCAGCCTAACCTACACCGGGGAGCTGTTTTTT.